The rows below give T cell receptor beta chains drawn from one sample of a study of blood T cells in healthy people across ages. TCRdb analysed the 5' RACE reads with MiXCR anew, one entry per CDR3 protein. The data contain 600,000 or so distinct CDR3 sequences, under 25% of them seen just once; the ten biggest clones take up approximately 3.7%. What was sequenced was blood. The receptors derive from a man in his 70s in good health. Both conserved end residues are part of each CDR3. Fields, in order: clone size, J gene, V gene, D gene, CDR3 DNA, CDR3 protein. The D gene is left open where the match is weak. For some rows the clone size is stated as once, few or many, or as a class when expanded; others skip it.

. TRBJ2-7 TRBV20-1 . TGCAGTGCTCCAAGGGAGAGTTTTACCTACGAGCAGTACTTC CSAPRESFTYEQYF
many TRBJ2-1 TRBV24-1 . TGTGCCACCAGTGATTCGGGCAGCTCCTACAATGAGCAGTTCTTC CATSDSGSSYNEQFF
. TRBJ2-7 TRBV16 TRBD2 TGTGCCAGCAGCCAATCTAGCACTAGCGTTGCCTACGAGCAGTACTTC CASSQSSTSVAYEQYF
few TRBJ2-6 TRBV5-1 . TGCGCCAGCAGCTTGGAGGGGATCTCTGGGGCCAACGTCCTGACTTTC CASSLEGISGANVLTF
. TRBJ2-1 TRBV9 . TGTGCCAGCAGCGTCATTACCGAGCAGGAGCAGTTCTTC CASSVITEQEQFF
once TRBJ1-3 TRBV7-9 . TGTGCCAGCAGCTCAGACGGGACTCCTGGAAACACCATATATTTT CASSSDGTPGNTIYF
few TRBJ2-7 TRBV7-9 . TGTGCCAGCAGCTTAGCGAAAGGGGCGAGGTCCGAGCAGTACTTC CASSLAKGARSEQYF
few TRBJ2-1 TRBV4-1 . TGCGCCAGCAGCCAAGGGGAGGGACAGCCCTTCAACAATGAGCAGTTCTTC CASSQGEGQPFNNEQFF
. TRBJ2-7 TRBV20-1 TRBD1 TGCAGTGCTAGATACCGGGACAGGGCCCACGAGCAGTACTTC CSARYRDRAHEQYF
. TRBJ2-7 TRBV3-1 . TGTGCCAGCGGGCAGGCGACGGAGCAGTACTTC CASGQATEQYF
few TRBJ1-3 TRBV5-1 TRBD1 TGCGCCAGCAGCTTTGGACAGGGTGGTGGAAACACCATATATTTT CASSFGQGGGNTIYF
few TRBJ1-3 TRBV7-2 . TGTGCCAGCAGCTTAGCGTCACGGCAGGGGTGGAACACCATATATTTT CASSLASRQGWNTIYF
few TRBJ1-1 TRBV5-1 . TGCGCCAGCAGCTTTACCGTGAACACTGAAGCTTTCTTT CASSFTVNTEAFF
. TRBJ1-5 TRBV20-1 . TGCAGTGCTAGGGGATCGGGTTCCGCTCAGCCCCAGCATTTT CSARGSGSAQPQHF
. TRBJ1-1 TRBV6-1 . TGTGCCAGCAGTGAGTTGAACACTGAAGCTTTCTTT CASSELNTEAFF
few TRBJ2-7 TRBV20-1 . TGCAGTGCTTCCCGACTAGTCGGAGCCTACGAGCAGTACTTC CSASRLVGAYEQYF
once TRBJ2-1 TRBV20-1 TRBD1 TGCAGTGCTAGGGCGAGACAGGGCTACAATGAGCAGTTCTTC CSARARQGYNEQFF
. TRBJ2-5 TRBV29-1 TRBD2 TGCAGCGTTGGGTCCGCGGGAGGGCCCCTGCAAGAGACCCAGTACTTC CSVGSAGGPLQETQYF
few TRBJ1-4 TRBV9 . TGTGCCAGCAGCCCCGGTGGGCCTAATGAAAAACTGTTTTTT CASSPGGPNEKLFF
. TRBJ2-4 TRBV18 . TGTGCCAGCTCCGGAAAAGGGGGGCCAGGGGCCAAAAACATTCAGTACTTC CASSGKGGPGAKNIQYF
few TRBJ1-6 TRBV27 . TGTGCCAGCAGTTCGATCGGGCCCGGTTTATCGCCCCTCCACTTT CASSSIGPGLSPLHF
few TRBJ1-2 TRBV5-1 . TGCGCCAGCAGCTTCTTGACCGGTCTAGGCTACACCTTC CASSFLTGLGYTF
. TRBJ2-5 TRBV2 TRBD1 TGTGCCAGCAGTAAGACCGGGACAGGGATTGGAGAGACCCAGTACTTC CASSKTGTGIGETQYF
. TRBJ1-5 TRBV7-9 . TGTGCCAGCAGCTTCAGTATCAATCAGCCCCAGCATTTT CASSFSINQPQHF
. TRBJ2-5 TRBV2 TRBD2 TGTGCCAGTAACCTCGGGAGGGGACAAGAGACCCAGTACTTC CASNLGRGQETQYF
many TRBJ2-7 TRBV10-3 . TGTGCCATCAGTGGGGGTCCCCCCGAGCAGTACTTC CAISGGPPEQYF
. TRBJ2-3 TRBV14 . TGTGCCAGCAGCCAGTTGAGCGCCGACAATACGCAGTATTTT CASSQLSADNTQYF
few TRBJ2-7 TRBV29-1 TRBD1 TGCAGCGTTGACCAGGGGGCACGGGAGCAGTACTTC CSVDQGAREQYF
few TRBJ2-7 TRBV7-9 . TGTGCCAGCAGCCCAGAAACGGTTAGGACCTACGAGCAGTACTTC CASSPETVRTYEQYF
. TRBJ2-4 TRBV7-2 TRBD2 TGTGCCAGCAGCTTAGAGTGGTTAGCGGGAGCCCTAGCCAAAAACATTCAGTACTTC CASSLEWLAGALAKNIQYF
. TRBJ2-3 TRBV11-1 . TGTGCCAGCAGCTTACCGGGAATGGCAGATACGCAGTATTTT CASSLPGMADTQYF
many TRBJ2-6 TRBV27 TRBD1 TGTGCCAGCAGTCAGGACAGGGGTGGTGTCCTGACTTTC CASSQDRGGVLTF
. TRBJ2-5 TRBV11-3 . TGTGCCAGCAGCTTCATAGGATCCCAAGAGACCCAGTACTTC CASSFIGSQETQYF
few TRBJ2-7 TRBV7-2 TRBD2 TGTGCCAGCAGCTTGACGAGACTAGCGGAGGGGGAGTACGAGCAGTACTTC CASSLTRLAEGEYEQYF
. TRBJ2-7 TRBV28 TRBD2 TGTGCCAGCAAACTCGGTTCCGGGACTAGCGGGAAGGTAACCGAGCAGTACTTC CASKLGSGTSGKVTEQYF
. TRBJ2-1 TRBV24-1 TRBD2 TGTGCCACCAGTGATCCTTCTAGCGGGAGGGGCGATGAGCAGTTCTTC CATSDPSSGRGDEQFF
many TRBJ1-3 TRBV4-1 . TGCGCCAGCAGCCAAGAAACAGGTCCATCCTCTGGAAACACCATATATTTT CASSQETGPSSGNTIYF
. TRBJ2-5 TRBV4-3 . TGCGCCAGCAGCCAACTACTGAACCAAGAGACCCAGTACTTC CASSQLLNQETQYF